The clone carrying this TCR beta chain was seen ten or more times. Its specificity is unknown. The data were obtained in a study of CD8 T cells in ankylosing spondylitis. Overall study results and limits: Existing reports had already noted some motif variants in reactive arthritis synovial fluid and blood. In peripheral blood, disease-linked CD8+ clones occurred at relatively low frequencies. Within ankylosing spondylitis blood, a TCR beta motif made up of several highly homologous variants appeared to be characteristic. Disease-linked clones were reportedly significantly enriched in matched ankylosing spondylitis synovial fluid.

TCRdb analysed the 5' RACE reads with MiXCR anew, one entry per CDR3 protein. The sample comprises about 460,000 distinct CDR3 sequences, approximately 5% of which are singletons, and around 3.5% rests with the top ten. Trimming removed 2 bases from V and 3 bases from J, with 4 bases in between. The CDR3 spans 13 residues. The rearrangement uses TRBV12-3 or TRBV12-4 and TRBJ2-2; D is unresolved. Sequenced: blood, either unsorted or a sorted T cell fraction (not recorded which). The clonotype originates from a male donor with ankylosing spondylitis. The CDR3 coding sequence is TGTGCCAGCAGTTTACGGGACACCGGGGAGCTGTTTTTT. Its protein product is CASSLRDTGELFF.